These 31 T cell receptor beta chains were sequenced from one sample in a study of spatial heterogeneity in lung cancer. Time point: blood at routine non-recurrence follow-up after resection. The authors sequenced whole RNA from tumor, nontumor lung or frozen PBMC without sorting. TCRdb re-analysed the 5' RACE reads in MiXCR, keeping a single row per CDR3 protein. The table records under 150,000 distinct CDR3 sequences, less than 15% of them present only once. This specimen was PBMCs, taken at follow-up. These TCRs come from a male donor with early-stage non-small cell lung cancer.

The chain recombines TRBV4-1 with TRBJ2-1; 14 bases fit TRBD2. The CDR3 is 20 residues long. Germline V gene data show CDR1 as MGHRA and CDR2 as YSYEKL. V shed 2 bases, J shed 0 bases, and the junction held 9 bases outside the gene matches. The CDR3 loop is CASSQRGLAGGPSSYNEQFF. CDR3 bases: TGCGCCAGCAGCCAAAGAGGACTAGCGGGGGGTCCTAGCTCCTACAATGAGCAGTTCTTC.

This clonotype was counted many times. This CDR3 is CASSTPGNTEAFF. CDR3 sequence (DNA): TGTGCCAGCAGCACTCCAGGGAACACTGAAGCTTTCTTT. The chain uses TRBV9 and TRBJ1-1, with unresolved D. The CDR3 runs to 13 residues. Trimming pared 4 bases from V and 1 base from J, leaving 8 bases between. CDR1 is SGDLS and CDR2 is YYNGEE in the germline V gene.

This clonotype was found once. In DNA, the CDR3 is TGTGCCAGCAGCCACGCCGGGACAGGGTCCTACGAGCAGTACTTC. It specifies CASSHAGTGSYEQYF. V gene TRBV14 combines with J gene TRBJ2-7; 9 nucleotides match TRBD1. Germline V CDR1 and CDR2: SGHDN, FVKESK. The CDR3 consists of 15 residues. V shed 3 bases and J 1 base; nucleotides not matched to a gene: 4. Based on the CDR3 plus reference TRBV14 and TRBJ2-7, the full variable domain is EAGVTQFPSHSVIEKGQTVTLRCDPISGHDNLYWYRRVMGKEIKFLLHFVKESKQDESGMPNNRFLAERTGGTYSTLKVQPAELEDSGVYFCASSHAGTGSYEQYFGPGTRLTVT.

This clonotype was seen ten or more times. The chain has TRBV10-3 and TRBJ2-2; D is uncertain. Between the trimmed V and J ends, which lost 3 bases and 4 bases, there was a span of 12 bases. Germline lookup yields CDR1 ENHRY and CDR2 SYGVKD. The CDR3 has 15 amino acids. CDR3 in amino acids: CAISDVQSGTGELFF. The CDR3, as DNA: TGTGCCATCAGTGATGTACAATCGGGCACCGGGGAGCTGTTTTTT.

The chain joins TRBV19 to TRBJ2-6; D gene uncertain. This CDR3 is built from 14 residues. The germline V and J ends were trimmed by 7 bases and 0 bases, with 7 bases remaining between them. CDR1 and CDR2 from the germline V gene are LNHDA and SQIVND (reference sequence). For the CDR3, the DNA is TGTGCCAGTACTTTGGTCTCTGGGGCCAACGTCCTGACTTTC. This codes for CASTLVSGANVLTF.

This clonotype has ten or more counts. The J gene is TRBJ1-6, the V gene TRBV19; TRBD1 is a possible D gene (6 bases). With 6 bases removed from V and 5 bases from J, the gap between germline ends came to 8 bases. The CDR3 contains 13 residues. Germline loops: CDR1 LNHDA, CDR2 SQIVND (reference sequence). The CDR3 is CASRDSNNSPLHF. The CDR3 nucleotides read TGTGCCAGTAGGGACAGCAATAATTCACCCCTCCACTTT. Using reference TRBV19 and TRBJ1-6 for the parts outside the CDR3, the full variable domain is DGGITQSPKYLFRKEGQNVTLSCEQNLNHDAMYWYRQDPGQGLRLIYYSQIVNDFQKGDIAEGYSVSREKKESFPLTVTSAQKNPTAFYLCASRDSNNSPLHFGNGTRLTVT.

In this sample, this clonotype turned up many times. The CDR3 region has the DNA TGTGCCAGCATCCCCCAAAGGAACTTGAACACCGGGGAGCTGTTTTTT. Encoded protein: CASIPQRNLNTGELFF. J is TRBJ2-2 and V is TRBV12-3 or TRBV12-4; D gene unclear. The CDR3 is 16 amino acids. Trimming left V 7 bases short and J 1 base short, with 16 bases between.

The chain couples TRBV6-2 or TRBV6-3 to TRBJ2-1, with 11 bases lining up with TRBD2. Losses at the gene ends were 2 bases for V and 4 bases for J; bases not matched to a gene: 1. In germline, CDR1 is MNHEY, CDR2 SVGEGT. The CDR3 loop spans 15 amino acids. In DNA form, the CDR3 reads TGTGCCAGCAGTTACATAGCGGGGGGGTACAATGAGCAGTTCTTC. It translates to CASSYIAGGYNEQFF.

This clonotype was seen a handful of times. This chain joins TRBV9 and TRBJ2-3; D unclear. Germline assignment: CDR1 SGDLS and CDR2 YYNGEE. The V end lost 2 bases, the J end lost 6 bases, and 10 bases lay between the germline ends. This CDR3 contains 13 residues. CDR3 DNA sequence: TGTGCCAGCAGCGTTTTACTAAGCGATACGCAGTATTTT. Residues: CASSVLLSDTQYF.

This clonotype has more than one count but fewer than ten. The rearrangement joins TRBV7-9 to TRBJ1-6; 7 bases fit TRBD1. The junction had 3 bases not matched to a gene; V was cut back by 3 bases and J by 7 bases. CDR3 length: 14 amino acids. The V gene's germline CDR1 is SEHNR and CDR2 FQNEAQ (reference sequence). DNA of the CDR3: TGTGCCAGCAGCTTCACAGGGGAAAATTCACCCCTCCACTTT. It codes for CASSFTGENSPLHF.

This clonotype was recorded at least ten times. This chain links TRBV29-1 with TRBJ1-2; TRBD1 matches at 8 bases. This CDR3 has 12 amino acids. V lost 4 bases and J lost 7; bases outside the gene matches: 5. Per the germline V gene, CDR1 is SQVTM and CDR2 is ANQGSEA. This CDR3 reads CSVGTGGGGYTF. The CDR3 nucleotides are TGCAGCGTTGGTACAGGGGGAGGTGGCTACACCTTC.

This clonotype was seen at least ten times. This chain connects TRBV5-1 to TRBJ2-3; the D gene could be TRBD1 or TRBD2 (5 bases each). The CDR3 contains 17 residues. Trimming took off 3 bases at V and 4 bases at J, with 21 bases between the two ends. Germline CDR1 and CDR2: SGHRS and YFSETQ. The chain's CDR3 is CASSSPGQILEADTQYF. DNA for the CDR3: TGCGCCAGCAGCTCCCCTGGACAAATCCTGGAGGCAGATACGCAGTATTTT.

This clonotype was counted ten times or more. This sequence joins TRBV6-5 and TRBJ1-1, with TRBD1 as a possible D gene (5 bases). The germline V and J ends were trimmed by 5 bases and 4 bases, with 14 bases remaining between them. CDR1 and CDR2 (germline): MNHEY, SVGAGI. This CDR3 is 14 amino acids long. CDR3 loop: CASSNPRGGTEAFF. The DNA of the CDR3 is TGTGCCAGCAGTAACCCTAGGGGAGGCACTGAAGCTTTCTTT.

The gene calls are TRBV6-6 and TRBJ1-2; 7 bases line up with TRBD1. After removal of 2 bases from V and 2 bases from J, the junction contained 5 bases not matched to a gene. This CDR3 is 15 amino acids long. Per the germline V gene, CDR1 is MNHNY and CDR2 is SVGAGI (reference sequence). In DNA, the CDR3 is TGTGCCAGCAGTTACGGGAGACAGGGAAACTATGGCTACACCTTC. This codes for CASSYGRQGNYGYTF.

This clonotype has only a few counts. The V gene is TRBV12-3 or TRBV12-4, the J gene TRBJ1-5, with unresolved D. The CDR3 runs 12 residues. V lost 6 bases, J lost 9 bases, and 12 bases lay in between. The CDR3 sequence is CASSPSVRPQHF. The DNA for the CDR3 is TGTGCCAGCAGCCCTTCCGTTAGGCCCCAGCATTTT.

This clonotype was counted ten times or more. The chain has TRBV9 and TRBJ2-7; D not resolved. V lost 2 bases, J lost 4 bases, and 16 bases lay in between. Looked up from germline, CDR1 is SGDLS and CDR2 is YYNGEE. There are 15 residues in the CDR3. The CDR3 here is CASSVSGQAEYEQYF. DNA of the CDR3: TGTGCCAGCAGCGTGTCCGGGCAGGCTGAATACGAGCAGTACTTC. The whole variable domain, remainder taken from reference TRBV9 and TRBJ2-7, is DSGVTQTPKHLITATGQRVTLRCSPRSGDLSVYWYQQSLDQGLQFLIQYYNGEERAKGNILERFSAQQFPDLHSELNLSSLELGDSALYFCASSVSGQAEYEQYFGPGTRLTVT.

CDR3 DNA: TGTGCCAGCAGTATAATCAACTCCGGCAATCAGCCCCAGCATTTT. Its protein product is CASSIINSGNQPQHF. The chain has TRBV6-2 or TRBV6-3 and TRBJ1-5; no clear D gene. The CDR3 has 15 residues. CDR1 and CDR2 (germline): MNHEY, SVGEGT. V dropped 5 bases and J dropped 2 bases, with 13 bases sitting between them.

The table lists this clonotype with a few counts. The rearrangement uses TRBV12-3 or TRBV12-4 and TRBJ2-2; D is perhaps TRBD1 (6 bases). The CDR3 loop spans 14 amino acids. Trimming removed 2 bases from V and 7 bases from J, with 11 bases in between. CDR3: CASSLTGYGGELFF. In DNA, the CDR3 is TGTGCCAGCAGTTTAACAGGGTACGGCGGGGAGCTGTTTTTT.

The chain combines TRBV14 with TRBJ2-1; 7 bases align to TRBD1. Germline CDR1 is SGHDN and CDR2 is FVKESK. The CDR3 consists of 15 residues. The ends lost 7 bases at V and 2 bases at J; junction bases unmatched: 8. CDR3 region: CASKGPGGPYNEQFF. In DNA form, the CDR3 reads TGTGCCAGCAAGGGACCAGGGGGACCCTACAATGAGCAGTTCTTC.

The chain is built from TRBV5-1 and TRBJ2-5, with 7 bases lining up with TRBD1. This CDR3 is built from 18 residues. Looked up from germline, CDR1 is SGHRS and CDR2 is YFSETQ. Trimming removed 0 bases from V and 7 bases from J; junction bases left unmatched: 18. The chain's CDR3 is CASSLEAASGTEVGTQYF. CDR3 DNA sequence: TGCGCCAGCAGCTTGGAGGCCGCTTCCGGGACAGAGGTGGGGACCCAGTACTTC.

Here the CDR3 DNA reads TGTGCCAGCAGCCGGACTACCGGGACACCAGGCTATGGCTACACCTTC. Translation gives CASSRTTGTPGYGYTF. The V call is TRBV7-9, the J call TRBJ1-2, with D perhaps matching TRBD1 (6 bases). Germline V gene sequence: CDR1 SEHNR, CDR2 FQNEAQ (reference sequence). Trimming cost V 5 bases and J 4 bases, with 20 bases left between them. This CDR3 spans 16 amino acids. Together with reference TRBV7-9 and TRBJ1-2, the CDR3 gives the full variable domain: DTGVSQNPRHKITKRGQNVTFRCDPISEHNRLYWYRQTLGQGPEFLTYFQNEAQLEKSRLLSDRFSAERPKGSFSTLEIQRTEQGDSAMYLCASSRTTGTPGYGYTFGSGTRLTVV.

This clonotype was seen ten or more times. This sequence joins TRBV9 and TRBJ2-4, with 7 bases matching TRBD1. The V and J ends lost 4 bases and 0 bases, in that order; junction bases with no gene match: 13. Germline V gives CDR1 SGDLS, CDR2 YYNGEE. CDR3 length equals 18 residues. The CDR3 nucleotides are TGTGCCAGCAGCCCCTTACCCACAGGGGAACTAGCCAAAAACATTCAGTACTTC. It is translated as CASSPLPTGELAKNIQYF.

This clonotype has only a few counts. V and J are TRBV15 and TRBJ1-3; no firm D call. Trimming cost V 3 bases and J 1 base, with 10 bases left between them. The germline V gene has CDR1 LNHNV and CDR2 YYDKDF (reference sequence). The CDR3 length is 15 residues. This CDR3 is CATSSRRDSGNTIYF. The CDR3 bases are TGTGCCACCAGCAGCAGGAGGGATTCTGGAAACACCATATATTTT.

This clonotype occurred a few times. The chain joins TRBV28 to TRBJ2-1, with 8 bases that match TRBD2. V shed 3 bases, J shed 9 bases, and the junction held 13 bases outside the gene matches. CDR1 is MDHEN, CDR2 SYDVKM, per germline. The CDR3 totals 16 residues. CDR3 residues: CASSFGLAGGVGEQFF. In DNA, the CDR3 is TGTGCCAGCAGTTTCGGACTAGCCGGAGGGGTGGGTGAGCAGTTCTTC. Full variable domain (remainder filled in from reference TRBV28 and TRBJ2-1): DVKVTQSSRYLVKRTGEKVFLECVQDMDHENMFWYRQDPGLGLRLIYFSYDVKMKEKGDIPEGYSVSREKKERFSLILESASTNQTSMYLCASSFGLAGGVGEQFFGPGTRLTVL.

The V gene is TRBV5-1, the J gene TRBJ1-1; D call uncertain. The germline V gene encodes CDR1 SGHRS and CDR2 YFSETQ. Trimming cost V 0 bases and J 2 bases, with 8 bases left between them. The CDR3 contains 14 residues. The chain's CDR3 is CASSLAGINTEAFF. The DNA for the CDR3 is TGCGCCAGCAGCTTGGCGGGGATCAACACTGAAGCTTTCTTT.

This clonotype was counted many times. V and J are TRBV20-1 and TRBJ2-3; TRBD1 is a possible D gene (6 bases). With 6 bases removed from V and 2 bases from J, the gap between germline ends came to 15 bases. Germline loops: CDR1 DFQATT, CDR2 SNEGSKA (reference sequence). The CDR3 covers 14 residues. The CDR3 reads CSAPRGSPTDTQYF. The CDR3 nucleotides read TGCAGTGCCCCTAGGGGGAGTCCCACAGATACGCAGTATTTT.

In this sample, this clonotype turned up a few times. This rearrangement joins TRBV20-1 to TRBJ2-1; D not resolved. Germline V lookup: CDR1 DFQATT, CDR2 SNEGSKA (reference sequence). The CDR3 length is 13 residues. V lost 0 bases, J lost 6 bases, and 9 bases lay in between. In nucleotides, the CDR3 is TGCAGTGCTAGAGATGCTAGTTCCAATGAGCAGTTCTTC. As protein: CSARDASSNEQFF.

This clonotype was recorded many times. The chain carries TRBV28 and TRBJ1-5, with D possibly being TRBD1 (5 bases). Germline CDR1 MDHEN, CDR2 SYDVKM. The V end was cut by 7 bases, the J end by 0 bases, with 7 bases between. The CDR3 is 13 residues long. The CDR3 is CASNRYSNQPQHF. CDR3 in DNA: TGTGCCAGCAACAGGTATAGCAATCAGCCCCAGCATTTT.

This chain joins TRBV12-3 or TRBV12-4 and TRBJ2-5, with D possibly called TRBD1 or TRBD2 (5 bases each). The CDR3 is 14 residues long. V lost 3 bases, J lost 2 bases, and 10 bases lay in between. The CDR3 DNA reads as TGTGCCAGCAGTTTCGGGACGCCTCAAGAGACCCAGTACTTC. Translating gives CASSFGTPQETQYF.

This clonotype was seen only a few times. The chain uses TRBV6-2 or TRBV6-3 and TRBJ1-1; a possible D gene is TRBD1 (6 bases). V was cut by 8 bases and J by 1 base, with 14 bases left in between. The CDR3 sequence is 14 residues long. The germline gives CDR1 MNHEY, CDR2 SVGEGT. The CDR3 region has the DNA TGTGCCAGCTCGGGGGGCGTTTGGAACACTGAAGCTTTCTTT. Its translation: CASSGGVWNTEAFF.

This clonotype was seen once. The chain links TRBV27 to TRBJ2-7, with D maybe TRBD1 (6 bases). The ends were cut back, 2 bases at V and 6 bases at J, with 23 bases in the middle. Germline values: CDR1 MNHEY, CDR2 SMNVEV (reference sequence). This CDR3 has 17 residues. For the CDR3, the DNA is TGTGCCAGCAGTTTACGGGGACCCAGGGGCATATCGGGCGAGCAGTACTTC. Its translation: CASSLRGPRGISGEQYF.